This record concerns one TCR beta chain sequence. Its antigen remains unidentified. These data belong to a study of T cell responses to AZD1222 COVID-19 vaccine. Overall study findings and caveats: Rises in breadth and depth of Spike-specific TCRs came after two AZD1222 doses. Spike-spanning, vaccine-associated CD4 TCRs were dominant at 160-218 and 743-854. Unmutated variant regions are reportedly targeted by nearly half of spike-specific TCRs. The donor cohort was predominantly white British with a female majority, and clonal diversity may have been underestimated.

Profiling relied on immunoSEQ multiplex PCR, and the TCRdb table lists in-frame clones only, not all of them. The repertoire has about 140,000 clones, just under 95% of them found once; the top ten carry around 12%. Trimming removed 8 bases at V and 7 bases at J, with 21 bases between. The CDR3 covers 14 residues. The V gene's germline CDR1 is MDHEN and CDR2 SYDVKM. The sample was peripheral blood, taken after recovery from COVID-19. The TCR originated in an adult who had recovered from COVID-19. The chain combines TRBV28 with TRBJ2-7; D unresolved. The CDR3, as DNA: TGTGCCAGCTGTGGACCCGAGCTTTTGTGTGAGCAGTACTTC. This encodes CASCGPELLCEQYF.